This paragraph covers one T cell receptor (beta chain) sequence. What it recognizes is unknown. The data were taken from a study of OX40 agonist ivuxolimab in advanced cancers. Study findings and constraints: Clones of CD4+ and CD8+ blood T cells grew by week 6 at doses of 0.1 to 3.0 mg/kg.

Sequencing was performed with immunoSEQ multiplex PCR; in TCRdb, only in-frame clones are kept and a portion is missing. The sample lists about 51,000 clones, 70% to 80% seen once, with under 2.5% in the top ten. V lost 0 bases to trimming and J lost 5 bases, with 10 bases between them. The CDR3 has 14 residues. Germline CDR1 KGHSH, CDR2 LQKENI. The chain is built from TRBV18 and TRBJ2-5, with D possibly being TRBD2 (5 bases). The TCR originated in an adult with an advanced solid tumor such as melanoma, head and neck, liver or kidney cancer. The sample consisted of CD4+ or CD8+ T cells sorted from blood, taken in a trial of the OX40 agonist ivuxolimab. The CDR3 region is CASSPPLVLETQYF. DNA for the CDR3: TGTGCCAGCTCACCACCACTAGTTTTGGAGACCCAGTACTTC.